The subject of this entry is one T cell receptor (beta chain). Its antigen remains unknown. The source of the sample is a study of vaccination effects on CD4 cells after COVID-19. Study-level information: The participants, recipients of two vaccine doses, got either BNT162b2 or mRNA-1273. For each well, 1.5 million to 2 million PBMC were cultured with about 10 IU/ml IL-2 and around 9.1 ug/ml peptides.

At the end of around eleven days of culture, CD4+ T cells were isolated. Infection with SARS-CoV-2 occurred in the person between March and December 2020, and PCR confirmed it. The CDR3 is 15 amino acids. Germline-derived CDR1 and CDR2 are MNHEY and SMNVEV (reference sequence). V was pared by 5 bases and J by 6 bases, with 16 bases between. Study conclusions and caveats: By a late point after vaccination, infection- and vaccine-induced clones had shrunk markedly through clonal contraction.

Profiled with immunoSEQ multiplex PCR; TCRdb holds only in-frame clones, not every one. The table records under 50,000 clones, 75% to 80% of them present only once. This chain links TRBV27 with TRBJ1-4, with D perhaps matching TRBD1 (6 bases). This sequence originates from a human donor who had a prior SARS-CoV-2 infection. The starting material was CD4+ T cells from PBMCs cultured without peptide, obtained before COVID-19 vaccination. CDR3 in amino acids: CASSAKQGPYEKLFF. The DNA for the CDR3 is TGTGCCAGCAGTGCTAAACAGGGTCCCTATGAAAAACTGTTTTTT.